Below, 30 T cell receptor beta chains from the same sample are listed, as sequenced in a study of control samples from healthy donors and cancer patients. The data were produced by immunoSEQ multiplex PCR, yet TCRdb's version contains in-frame clones alone and is incomplete. This table has fewer than 15,000 clones, around four fifths appearing once. Sequenced input: formalin-fixed, paraffin-embedded tissue. The receptors were sampled from a male donor with melanoma.

This sequence joins TRBV3-1 (or the pseudogene TRBV3-2) and TRBJ1-5; 10 nucleotides match TRBD1. V dropped 4 bases and J dropped 7; count of bases not matched to a gene: 7. Germline loops: CDR1 LGHDT, CDR2 YNNKEL (reference sequence). The CDR3 has 15 residues. CDR3 region: CASSRTTGGDQPQHF. In DNA, the CDR3 is TGTGCCAGCAGCCGAACGACAGGGGGCGACCAGCCCCAGCATTTT.

V usage is TRBV18 and J usage is TRBJ2-7; possible D gene TRBD1, 7 bases. Germline values: CDR1 KGHSH, CDR2 LQKENI. The CDR3 extends over 14 amino acids. V lost 4 bases to trimming and J lost 4 bases, with 14 bases between them. The CDR3: CASSRGTVGYEQYF. The CDR3 DNA sequence: TGTGCCAGCTCACGCGGGACAGTGGGGTACGAGCAGTACTTC.

The V and J genes are TRBV5-4 and TRBJ1-4; perhaps TRBD1 as D (5 bases). Trimming cost V 1 base and J 3 bases, with 10 bases left between them. Germline loops: CDR1 SGHNT, CDR2 YYREEE (reference sequence). The CDR3 length is 15 residues. CDR3: CASSLSPGPNEKLFF. The CDR3 DNA reads TGTGCCAGCAGCTTGAGCCCGGGGCCTAATGAAAAACTGTTTTTT.

The V call is TRBV27, the J call TRBJ1-2, with D tentatively TRBD1 (6 bases). V was cut by 2 bases and J by 8 bases, with 12 bases left in between. The CDR3 loop spans 13 amino acids. Germline V gene lookup returns CDR1 MNHEY and CDR2 SMNVEV (reference sequence). The CDR3 bases are TGTGCCAGCAGTTTACAGGGGCCCCGGGGCTACACCTTC. It specifies CASSLQGPRGYTF.

This chain uses TRBV28 with TRBJ2-7; D gene ambiguous. The germline V gene has CDR1 MDHEN and CDR2 SYDVKM. This CDR3 region has 11 residues. V lost 7 bases to trimming and J lost 3 bases, with 7 bases between them. In nucleotides, the CDR3 is TGTGCCAGCAACGACCTCTACGAGCAGTACTTC. Residues: CASNDLYEQYF. Full variable domain (remainder filled in from reference TRBV28 and TRBJ2-7): DVKVTQSSRYLVKRTGEKVFLECVQDMDHENMFWYRQDPGLGLRLIYFSYDVKMKEKGDIPEGYSVSREKKERFSLILESASTNQTSMYLCASNDLYEQYFGPGTRLTVT.

The chain carries TRBV19 and TRBJ1-2; TRBD1 is a possible D gene (6 bases). The CDR3 length is 15 residues. V was pared by 2 bases and J by 7 bases, with 17 bases between. Germline lookup yields CDR1 LNHDA and CDR2 SQIVND (reference sequence). The CDR3 coding sequence is TGTGCCAGTAGTATACAGGGGTCGAGCTCAGGTGGCTACACCTTC. Its protein is CASSIQGSSSGGYTF.

This clone was seen only a few times. The V and J genes are TRBV11-1 and TRBJ2-1, with 8 bases lining up with TRBD1. Germline values: CDR1 SGHAT, CDR2 FQDESV (reference sequence). CDR3 length: 14 amino acids. The V gene end was trimmed by 3 bases and the J gene end by 7 bases; junction bases not matched to a gene: 5. DNA for the CDR3: TGTGCCAGCAGCTTTCCAGGGGGCCATAATGAGCAGTTCTTC. It specifies CASSFPGGHNEQFF.

The chain uses TRBV10-3 and TRBJ1-4, with D unresolved. Germline V gives CDR1 ENHRY, CDR2 SYGVKD. The CDR3 runs to 14 residues. The ends were cut back, 6 bases at V and 0 bases at J, with 8 bases in the middle. The CDR3 sequence: CAISDPATNEKLFF. CDR3 DNA: TGTGCCATCAGCGACCCAGCAACTAATGAAAAACTGTTTTTT.

V and J are TRBV7-3 and TRBJ1-1; no definite D call. Trimming removed 4 bases from V and 1 base from J, with 7 bases in between. The CDR3 totals 13 residues. Germline CDR1 is SGHTA and CDR2 is FQGTGA. As DNA, the CDR3 is TGTGCCAGCAGCTGGTCTTGGAACACTGAAGCTTTCTTT. Amino acids: CASSWSWNTEAFF.

The V call is TRBV7-9, the J call TRBJ1-3; 7 bases match TRBD1. The CDR3 spans 12 residues. Germline CDR1 SEHNR, CDR2 FQNEAQ (reference sequence). J gave up 10 bases and V 5 bases, and 5 bases lay outside the gene matches. The CDR3 coding sequence is TGTGCCAGCAGCCCCGTACAGGGGACCATATATTTT. The encoded protein is CASSPVQGTIYF.

The genes are TRBV15 and TRBJ1-2; D is perhaps TRBD1 (6 bases). The V and J ends lost 4 bases and 10 bases respectively, with 16 bases between them. This CDR3 region has 13 residues. Germline CDR1 LNHNV, CDR2 YYDKDF (reference sequence). CDR3 in amino acids: CATSIRQALPYTF. The CDR3 nucleotides read TGTGCCACCAGCATACGACAGGCCTTACCCTACACCTTC.

J is TRBJ1-1 and V is TRBV5-1; TRBD1 matches at 7 bases. CDR3 length: 11 residues. The J segment lost 5 bases and the V segment lost 7 bases, leaving 2 bases of the junction unmatched. Germline V lookup: CDR1 SGHRS, CDR2 YFSETQ. The CDR3 nucleotides are TGCGCCAGCTCAGGGGGGACTGAAGCTTTCTTT. Amino acids: CASSGGTEAFF.

The chain has TRBV5-1 and TRBJ2-7; TRBD2 aligns across 7 bases. V lost 0 bases to trimming and J lost 2 bases; unmatched junction nucleotides: 5. CDR1 is SGHRS and CDR2 is YFSETQ in the germline V gene. The CDR3 loop spans 15 amino acids. This chain's CDR3 is CASSLVASGTYEQYF. The CDR3, as DNA: TGCGCCAGCAGCTTGGTGGCTAGCGGCACCTACGAGCAGTACTTC. The full variable domain, rest sourced from reference TRBV5-1 and TRBJ2-7, is KAGVTQTPRYLIKTRGQQVTLSCSPISGHRSVSWYQQTPGQGLQFLFEYFSETQRNKGNFPGRFSGRQFSNSRSEMNVSTLELGDSALYLCASSLVASGTYEQYFGPGTRLTVT.

A few counts support this clone. This rearrangement joins TRBV5-4 to TRBJ1-3; D is unclear. CDR3 length: 14 residues. Germline assignment: CDR1 SGHNT and CDR2 YYREEE (reference sequence). With 3 bases removed from V and 4 bases from J, the gap between germline ends came to 11 bases. The CDR3, as DNA: TGTGCCAGCAGCTCGGCGGGGAGGGGAAACACCATATATTTT. It encodes CASSSAGRGNTIYF.

The chain uses TRBV11-3 and TRBJ2-1, with TRBD1 matching 8 bases. The CDR3 is made up of 13 amino acids. V lost 5 bases to trimming and J lost 6 bases; unmatched junction nucleotides: 3. The germline gives CDR1 SGHNT, CDR2 YENEEA. The CDR3 loop reads CASSTDRGNEQFF. CDR3 sequence (DNA): TGTGCCAGCAGCACTGACAGGGGCAATGAGCAGTTCTTC.

This chain connects TRBV4-2 to TRBJ2-7; D gene ambiguous. The CDR3 totals 13 residues. The V and J ends lost 0 bases and 4 bases respectively, with 7 bases between them. Germline V gene lookup returns CDR1 LGHNA and CDR2 YNFKEQ. CDR3 sequence: CASSQESGYEQYF. The CDR3 DNA reads as TGTGCCAGCAGCCAAGAATCCGGATACGAGCAGTACTTC.

The V gene is TRBV5-4, the J gene TRBJ2-7, with D tentatively TRBD2 (7 bases). The germline V and J ends were trimmed by 2 bases and 5 bases, with 17 bases remaining between them. The CDR3 runs to 15 residues. Looked up from germline, CDR1 is SGHNT and CDR2 is YYREEE (reference sequence). As DNA, the CDR3 is TGTGCCAGCAGCTTTGGGGGGGCCGCTATGCACGAGCAGTACTTC. Amino acid sequence: CASSFGGAAMHEQYF.

The genes are TRBV5-6 and TRBJ2-3, with D perhaps matching TRBD1 (6 bases). The V and J ends lost 0 bases and 3 bases respectively, with 11 bases between them. The CDR3 has 15 residues. The germline CDR1 and CDR2 sequences are SGHDT and YYEEEE. For the CDR3, the DNA is TGTGCCAGCAGCTTGGCCAGGGGCGGTACAGATACGCAGTATTTT. Protein: CASSLARGGTDTQYF.

This clone appeared once. This chain connects TRBV7-6 to TRBJ2-2; TRBD1 or TRBD2 may be the D gene (5 bases each). The CDR3 consists of 13 residues. The V end lost 0 bases, the J end lost 6 bases, and 5 bases lay between the germline ends. In germline, CDR1 is SGHVS, CDR2 FNYEAQ. The CDR3 DNA follows: TGTGCCAGCAGCTTAGCGGGGGCCGGGGAGCTGTTTTTT. Amino acid sequence: CASSLAGAGELFF.

This clone was observed once. The rearrangement joins TRBV5-1 to TRBJ2-3; D gene ambiguous. This CDR3 contains 13 residues. V lost 1 base, J lost 3 bases, and 6 bases lay in between. The germline V gene encodes CDR1 SGHRS and CDR2 YFSETQ. In DNA form, the CDR3 reads TGCGCCAGCAGCTTGTATGTTACAGATACGCAGTATTTT. It codes for CASSLYVTDTQYF.

The gene calls are TRBV7-2 and TRBJ1-1, with TRBD1 as a possible D gene (6 bases). Trimming stripped 1 base from V and 7 bases from J, with 10 bases between. Germline CDR1 is SGHTA and CDR2 is FQGNSA. There are 13 residues in the CDR3. CDR3: CASSLDRAFEAFF. For the CDR3, the DNA is TGTGCCAGCAGCTTAGACAGGGCATTTGAAGCTTTCTTT.

This clone was detected a few times. V gene TRBV6-5 combines with J gene TRBJ1-1; 7 bases map to TRBD1. The CDR3 runs to 14 residues. Germline CDR1 and CDR2: MNHEY and SVGAGI. Germline trimming cut 6 bases from V and 1 base from J; bases unmatched to any gene: 5. CDR3 bases: TGTGCCAGCAGGACCGGGACAGAGAACACTGAAGCTTTCTTT. It yields the protein CASRTGTENTEAFF.

This clone was counted a few times. The chain combines TRBV6-2 or TRBV6-3 with TRBJ2-6; TRBD1 agrees at 9 bases. V lost 0 bases, J lost 2 bases, and 5 bases stayed unmatched. CDR1 and CDR2 from the germline V gene are MNHEY and SVGEGT. The CDR3 has 18 amino acids. The CDR3 spells CASSYSIGDRAGANVLTF. The CDR3 DNA reads TGTGCCAGCAGTTACTCGATAGGGGACAGGGCTGGGGCCAACGTCCTGACTTTC.

Only a few counts were recorded for this clone. The chain combines TRBV11-2 with TRBJ2-5; tentative D call: TRBD1 (6 bases). Per germline, CDR1 SGHAT and CDR2 FQNNGV. The CDR3 extends over 16 amino acids. V was shortened by 5 bases and J by 2 bases, with 18 bases between the two germline ends. The CDR3 loop is CASSGGPSELQETQYF. CDR3 coding DNA: TGTGCCAGCAGCGGGGGCCCGTCCGAATTACAAGAGACCCAGTACTTC.

This sequence joins TRBV5-1 and TRBJ1-6; D is ambiguous. This CDR3 has 13 amino acids. V was trimmed by 2 bases and J by 9 bases, leaving 9 bases between them. From germline, CDR1 is SGHRS and CDR2 YFSETQ. CDR3 coding DNA: TGCGCCAGCAGCTTACTAGCGGGTTCACCCCTCCACTTT. Protein product: CASSLLAGSPLHF.

The chain couples TRBV11-2 to TRBJ2-2; 9 nucleotides agree with TRBD1. CDR1 and CDR2 (germline): SGHAT, FQNNGV. The CDR3 sequence is 15 residues long. Trimming at V came to 6 bases and at J to 1 base, leaving 3 bases not matched to a gene. Written as DNA, the CDR3 is TGTGCCAGCAGGGCGGGACAGGGGAACACCGGGGAGCTGTTTTTT. This translates into CASRAGQGNTGELFF.

V is TRBV6-6 and J is TRBJ2-7; the D call may be TRBD1 or TRBD2 (5 bases each). Germline assignment: CDR1 MNHNY and CDR2 SVGAGI (reference sequence). Trimming took 6 bases from V and 4 from J, leaving 13 bases between them. This CDR3 comprises 13 residues. The CDR3 DNA is TGTGCCAGCAGACCCGGGGCCGGTTACGAGCAGTACTTC. Amino acids: CASRPGAGYEQYF.

V is TRBV7-2 and J is TRBJ1-2; D uncertain. CDR3 length equals 13 residues. CDR1 is SGHTA, CDR2 FQGNSA, per germline. Trimming cost V 3 bases and J 8 bases, with 13 bases left between them. The CDR3 is CASSFGVSEGYTF. The DNA of the CDR3 is TGTGCCAGCAGCTTTGGGGTATCCGAAGGCTACACCTTC.

J is TRBJ2-2 and V is TRBV9, with D uncertain. Germline assignment: CDR1 SGDLS and CDR2 YYNGEE. Trimming left V 3 bases short and J 7 bases short, with 10 bases between. The CDR3 extends over 13 amino acids. CDR3 protein: CASSETFGGELFF. CDR3 bases: TGTGCCAGCAGCGAAACCTTTGGCGGGGAGCTGTTTTTT.

V gene TRBV2 combines with J gene TRBJ1-2, with 9 nucleotides matching TRBD1. CDR1 SNHLY and CDR2 FYNNEI come from the germline V gene. The length of the CDR3 is 14 residues. V shed 6 bases, J shed 1 base, and the junction held 3 bases outside the gene matches. CDR3: CASRQGAFNYGYTF. CDR3 bases: TGTGCCAGCAGACAGGGGGCGTTTAACTATGGCTACACCTTC.